This entry lists 29 T cell receptor beta chains sequenced from one sample in a study of cytotoxic CD8 clonotypes in ibrutinib-treated CLL. Clones were read by immunoSEQ multiplex PCR, and TCRdb kept only the in-frame ones, dropping some. Of 60,000 to 65,000 clones in the sample, 45% to 60% are singletons; the top ten hold roughly 15%. Sequencing was performed on PBMCs, taken after 12 months of ibrutinib treatment. The receptors originated from a human donor with chronic lymphocytic leukemia.

The genes are TRBV28 and TRBJ2-3, with 8 bases lining up with TRBD2. The CDR3 covers 17 residues. From germline, CDR1 is MDHEN and CDR2 SYDVKM. The V gene end was trimmed by 2 bases and the J gene end by 0 bases; junction bases not matched to a gene: 7. The CDR3 bases are TGTGCCAGCAGTTTAGCGGGGGGTAACCCAAGCACAGATACGCAGTATTTT. It specifies CASSLAGGNPSTDTQYF.

V and J are TRBV6-4 and TRBJ2-7, with 14 positions matching TRBD2. J gave up 5 bases and V 4 bases, and 4 bases lay outside the gene matches. The CDR3 length is 15 residues. CDR1 is MRHNA, CDR2 SNTAGT, per germline. The CDR3 sequence is CASSVGLAGGHEQYV. The CDR3 DNA sequence: TGTGCCAGCAGTGTAGGACTAGCGGGGGGTCACGAGCAGTACGTC.

The chain is built from TRBV7-9 and TRBJ1-2; weak D call: TRBD1 (6 bases). The CDR3 consists of 18 residues. The germline V and J ends were trimmed by 5 bases and 3 bases, with 25 bases remaining between them. Germline V gene data show CDR1 as SEHNR and CDR2 as FQNEAQ (reference sequence). CDR3 nucleotides: TGTGCCAGCAGCCCCTTTGGGTACAGGGAACTCATGGACTATGGCTACACCTTC. Amino acid sequence: CASSPFGYRELMDYGYTF.

The J gene is TRBJ2-6, the V gene TRBV7-9; no clear D. The germline V gene has CDR1 SEHNR and CDR2 FQNEAQ (reference sequence). V was clipped by 1 base and J by 0 bases, with 4 bases between them. This CDR3 has 15 amino acids. CDR3 sequence (DNA): TGTGCCAGCAGCTTAGACGGCTCTGGGGCCAACGTCCTGACTTTC. Residues: CASSLDGSGANVLTF.

This clone was seen at least ten times. CDR3 sequence (DNA): TGTGCCAGCAGTGTTTGGGGCATCACTGAAGCTTTCTTT. Encoded protein: CASSVWGITEAFF. This chain connects TRBV6-1 to TRBJ1-1, with D maybe TRBD1 (5 bases). This CDR3 is built from 13 residues. Germline V gene data show CDR1 as MNHNS and CDR2 as SASEGT. V lost 4 bases to trimming and J lost 4 bases, with 10 bases between them.

This clone was detected a few times. This chain uses TRBV5-1 with TRBJ1-2, with TRBD1 identical over 8 bases. Germline CDR1 SGHRS, CDR2 YFSETQ. With 4 bases clipped from V and 5 bases from J, the junction kept 4 bases outside the gene matches. The CDR3 has 13 residues. The CDR3 reads CASSPGTGYGYTF. The CDR3 DNA is TGCGCCAGCAGCCCGGGGACAGGTTATGGCTACACCTTC. Supplemented by reference TRBV5-1 and TRBJ1-2, the full variable domain reads KAGVTQTPRYLIKTRGQQVTLSCSPISGHRSVSWYQQTPGQGLQFLFEYFSETQRNKGNFPGRFSGRQFSNSRSEMNVSTLELGDSALYLCASSPGTGYGYTFGSGTRLTVV.

This clone is categorized as medium-sized (0.01 to 0.1%). The chain joins TRBV27 to TRBJ1-5; D gene uncertain. CDR1 and CDR2 from the germline V gene are MNHEY and SMNVEV (reference sequence). The CDR3 is made up of 12 amino acids. V was shortened by 8 bases and J by 1 base, with 6 bases between the two germline ends. This chain's CDR3 is CASRGSNQPQHF. The CDR3 DNA reads TGTGCCAGCCGCGGGAGCAATCAGCCCCAGCATTTT.

This clone was seen only a few times. The J gene is TRBJ2-2, the V gene TRBV9; D gene uncertain. V was clipped by 0 bases and J by 5 bases, with 11 bases between them. The germline gives CDR1 SGDLS, CDR2 YYNGEE. The CDR3 runs 15 residues. For the CDR3, the DNA is TGTGCCAGCAGCGTAGCTGTCCGGGCGACCGGGGAGCTGTTTTTT. Its translation is CASSVAVRATGELFF.

The V call is TRBV29-1, the J call TRBJ2-3; TRBD2 matches at 14 bases. This CDR3 comprises 20 residues. Trimming removed 3 bases from V and 6 bases from J; junction bases left unmatched: 20. In germline, CDR1 is SQVTM, CDR2 ANQGSEA. The CDR3 region is CSVDATARLAGGRSSDTQYF. As DNA, the CDR3 is TGCAGCGTTGATGCCACCGCGAGACTAGCGGGAGGGCGTTCATCGGATACGCAGTATTTT.

This clone has only a few counts. The V call is TRBV18, the J call TRBJ1-2; D gene unclear. This CDR3 has 16 amino acids. Germline V gene data show CDR1 as KGHSH and CDR2 as LQKENI. V lost 0 bases to trimming and J lost 5 bases, with 16 bases between them. DNA of the CDR3: TGTGCCAGCTCACCACCGTTTGAGGGTTGGCGATATGGCTACACCTTC. Residues: CASSPPFEGWRYGYTF. The entire variable domain, with the rest obtained from reference TRBV18 and TRBJ1-2, is as follows: NAGVMQNPRHLVRRRGQEARLRCSPMKGHSHVYWYRQLPEEGLKFMVYLQKENIIDESGMPKERFSAEFPKEGPSILRIQQVVRGDSAAYFCASSPPFEGWRYGYTFGSGTRLTVV.

The gene calls are TRBV21-1 and TRBJ2-1. TRBV21-1 is a pseudogene segment. The CDR3 length is 13 residues. For the CDR3, the DNA is TGTGCCAGCAGCAAAGACCGGATTGCGGAGCAGTTCTTC. It encodes CASSKDRIAEQFF.

The chain combines TRBV6-4 with TRBJ2-2, with a tentative D call TRBD1 (6 bases). Germline V lookup: CDR1 MRHNA, CDR2 SNTAGT. Trimming removed 0 bases from V and 2 bases from J, with 10 bases in between. This CDR3 spans 16 amino acids. CDR3 residues: CASSDSAGANTGELFF. The CDR3 coding sequence is TGTGCCAGCAGTGACTCGGCAGGGGCAAACACCGGGGAGCTGTTTTTT.

V usage is TRBV6-6 and J usage is TRBJ1-1, with D unclear. CDR3 length equals 13 residues. The germline gives CDR1 MNHNY, CDR2 SVGAGI (reference sequence). Trimming cost V 2 bases and J 11 bases, with 15 bases left between them. The CDR3 protein is CASSYDRRGVAFF. CDR3 bases: TGTGCCAGCAGTTACGATCGGCGCGGGGTGGCTTTCTTT.

CDR3 coding DNA: TGTGCCAGCAGTGAAGTAAACAGTGTACAAATTAAAGAGACCCAGTACTTC. This sequence encodes CASSEVNSVQIKETQYF. The chain carries TRBV6-1 and TRBJ2-5; no firm D call. Germline loops: CDR1 MNHNS, CDR2 SASEGT. This CDR3 is built from 17 residues. Deletions cut 1 base from V and 3 bases from J, with 18 bases between.

The rearrangement uses TRBV9 and TRBJ1-2, with D possibly matching TRBD1 (5 bases). The CDR3 runs to 18 residues. V was shortened by 0 bases and J by 1 base, with 19 bases between the two germline ends. CDR1 and CDR2 (germline): SGDLS, YYNGEE. The CDR3 spells CASSVGVEGRNLNYGYTF. The CDR3 nucleotides read TGTGCCAGCAGCGTAGGAGTCGAGGGACGGAACCTTAACTATGGCTACACCTTC.

The V gene is TRBV4-1, the J gene TRBJ1-5; D gene uncertain. The ends were cut back, 0 bases at V and 3 bases at J, with 9 bases in the middle. Germline V gene sequence: CDR1 MGHRA, CDR2 YSYEKL. There are 15 residues in the CDR3. The CDR3 DNA is TGCGCCAGCAGCCAAGATTGGGATCTCAATCAGCCCCAGCATTTT. This translates into CASSQDWDLNQPQHF.

CDR3 bases: TGTGCCAGCAGTGAATCGAACCTCTCCTACGAGCAGTACGTC. Translation: CASSESNLSYEQYV. The chain recombines TRBV6-1 with TRBJ2-7; no clear D gene. CDR1 MNHNS and CDR2 SASEGT come from the germline V gene. V lost 2 bases, J lost 0 bases, and 8 bases lay in between. The CDR3 runs to 14 residues.

In its sample, this clone was seen a few times. The chain uses TRBV2 and TRBJ1-6, with 8 bases that match TRBD1. CDR1 is SNHLY, CDR2 FYNNEI, per germline. CDR3 length equals 15 residues. V shed 6 bases and J 5 bases; nucleotides not matched to a gene: 6. This CDR3 reads CASSPRTGNNSPLHF. The CDR3 bases are TGTGCCAGCAGCCCCAGGACAGGGAATAATTCACCCCTCCACTTT.

This clone was detected a few times. CDR3: CASREQGGNQPQHF. The CDR3 DNA is TGTGCCAGCCGGGAACAGGGCGGCAATCAGCCCCAGCATTTT. The chain carries TRBV28 and TRBJ1-5, with D tentatively TRBD1 (6 bases). The CDR3 covers 14 residues. The germline CDR1 and CDR2 sequences are MDHEN and SYDVKM. The germline V and J ends were trimmed by 8 bases and 2 bases, with 13 bases remaining between them.

V is TRBV5-1 and J is TRBJ1-2; TRBD1 might be the D (6 bases). The CDR3 is 13 residues long. Germline lookup yields CDR1 SGHRS and CDR2 YFSETQ. Between the trimmed V and J ends, which lost 6 bases and 6 bases, there was a span of 15 bases. CDR3 sequence (DNA): TGCGCCAGCACCTCAATACAGGGAGATGGCTACACCTTC. Protein: CASTSIQGDGYTF. The entire variable domain, with the rest obtained from reference TRBV5-1 and TRBJ1-2, is as follows: KAGVTQTPRYLIKTRGQQVTLSCSPISGHRSVSWYQQTPGQGLQFLFEYFSETQRNKGNFPGRFSGRQFSNSRSEMNVSTLELGDSALYLCASTSIQGDGYTFGSGTRLTVV.

CDR3 sequence (DNA): TGTGCCAGCAGCACACCCGGGTCTTTCACCGGGGAGCTGTTTTTT. This encodes CASSTPGSFTGELFF. V usage is TRBV5-4 and J usage is TRBJ2-2; D is unclear. Germline-derived CDR1 and CDR2 are SGHNT and YYREEE (reference sequence). This CDR3 contains 15 residues. Trimming cost V 4 bases and J 4 bases, with 14 bases left between them.

The genes are TRBV7-9 and TRBJ2-7; D gene unclear. From germline, CDR1 is SEHNR and CDR2 FQNEAQ (reference sequence). V was cut by 1 base and J by 3 bases, with 7 bases left in between. The CDR3 extends over 13 amino acids. CDR3 nucleotides: TGTGCCAGCAGCTTAGGTGACGACTACGAGCAGTACGTC. It codes for CASSLGDDYEQYV.

This clone was observed once. The V gene is TRBV19, the J gene TRBJ1-4, with 7 bases matching TRBD1. The CDR3 has 14 residues. Per the germline V gene, CDR1 is LNHDA and CDR2 is SQIVND (reference sequence). V trimming: 7 bases; J trimming: 5 bases; junction bases outside the gene matches: 7. CDR3 protein: CASKGTALNEKLFF. The CDR3 DNA reads TGTGCCAGTAAAGGGACAGCTCTCAATGAAAAACTGTTTTTT.

The table lists this clone with a few counts. The CDR3 spells CAWTQTSGASYMGLRFF. DNA of the CDR3: TGTGCCTGGACACAGACTAGCGGGGCTTCCTACATGGGACTGAGGTTCTTC. This chain joins TRBV30 and TRBJ2-1; 11 positions match TRBD2. CDR3 length: 17 residues. V was clipped by 4 bases and J by 15 bases; unmatched bases: 23. Germline CDR1 and CDR2: GTSNPN and SVGIG (reference sequence). The full variable domain, completed using reference TRBV30 and TRBJ2-1, is SQTIHQWPATLVQPVGSPLSLECTVEGTSNPNLYWYRQAAGRGLQLLFYSVGIGQISSEVPQNLSASRPQDRQFILSSKKLLLSDSGFYLCAWTQTSGASYMGLRFFGPGTRLTVL.

The CDR3 DNA follows: TGTGCCAGCAGCCAGGGACAGCCCGGCACAGATACGCAGTATTTT. Protein product: CASSQGQPGTDTQYF. The chain combines TRBV11-1 with TRBJ2-3; 7 bases are shared with TRBD1. Unmatched junction bases numbered 6, after V lost 5 bases and J lost 1 base. This CDR3 contains 15 residues. Looked up from germline, CDR1 is SGHAT and CDR2 is FQDESV (reference sequence).

This clone appeared many times. V usage is TRBV18 and J usage is TRBJ2-7; D is undetermined. CDR3 size: 13 residues. Germline V gene lookup returns CDR1 KGHSH and CDR2 LQKENI. V shed 0 bases and J shed 1 base, with 4 bases lying between them. CDR3 amino acids: CASSPPGSYEQYF. Written as DNA, the CDR3 is TGTGCCAGCTCACCACCCGGGTCCTACGAGCAGTACTTC.

The chain combines TRBV2 with TRBJ1-2; 9 positions agree with TRBD1. The V gene's germline CDR1 is SNHLY and CDR2 FYNNEI. Trimming at V came to 5 bases and at J to 7 bases, leaving 8 bases not matched to a gene. The length of the CDR3 is 14 residues. This chain's CDR3 is CASSRTGEVGGYTF. The CDR3 DNA follows: TGTGCCAGCAGTCGGACAGGGGAGGTTGGTGGCTACACCTTC.

V usage is TRBV19 and J usage is TRBJ2-5; TRBD2 matches 14 bases. From germline, CDR1 is LNHDA and CDR2 SQIVND (reference sequence). The CDR3 is 16 amino acids. Trimming took 5 bases from V and 6 from J; bases not matched to a gene: 8. The CDR3 spells CASSPGLAGGKKTQYF. The CDR3 bases are TGTGCCAGTAGTCCCGGACTAGCGGGAGGTAAAAAGACCCAGTACTTC.

There are a few counts of this clone. The V call is TRBV7-2, the J call TRBJ2-1, with TRBD2 matching 8 bases. Germline values: CDR1 SGHTA, CDR2 FQGNSA. This CDR3 comprises 16 residues. The trim removed 0 bases at V and 10 bases at J, leaving 11 bases unmatched. The CDR3 sequence: CASSLATSGGPKEQFF. CDR3 bases: TGTGCCAGCAGCTTAGCTACCTCGGGAGGGCCGAAGGAGCAGTTCTTC.